This TCR beta chain was recorded in a study of breast tumors, draining lymph nodes, adjacent tissues. Study-wide findings and caveats: That most tumor T cells come from lymph nodes remained unproven.

Using its own MiXCR run on the multiplex PCR reads, TCRdb lists one record per CDR3 protein. Here the sample spans approximately 190,000 distinct CDR3 sequences, roughly 29% being singletons. The V and J ends lost 8 bases and 7 bases respectively, with 20 bases between them. The CDR3 has 13 amino acids. Germline CDR1 is SQVTM and CDR2 is ANQGSEA. Concerning this clonotype: Its antigen is unidentified.

Samples came from axillary lymph nodes draining the breast cancer. The chain combines TRBV29-1 with TRBJ1-2; possibly TRBD1 for D (6 bases). The sample was axillary lymph node tissue. The clonotype originates from a female donor with breast cancer. Some clones in this sample may be carry-over from other donors' samples. The CDR3 sequence: CSFVSGQGSGYTF. The CDR3 DNA reads as TGCAGCTTCGTCTCCGGGCAGGGGAGTGGCTACACCTTC.